The clone carrying this T cell receptor beta chain was seen many times. Amplification of TCR beta CDR3 regions was performed using RNA transcripts as template. The TCR CDR3 first-round RT-PCR relied on the HTBI primer set. TCRdb reprocessed the multiplex PCR reads via MiXCR and lists one record per CDR3 protein. The sample lists 300,000 to 400,000 distinct CDR3 sequences; over 15% were seen once. The data belong to a study of T cells in Graves' hyperthyroidism and ophthalmopathy. Deletions cut 0 bases from V and 6 bases from J, with 9 bases between. There are 13 residues in the CDR3. Looked up from germline, CDR1 is DFQATT and CDR2 is SNEGSKA (reference sequence).

The receptor was derived from a woman in her forties or fifties with Graves' hyperthyroidism. The chain combines TRBV20-1 with TRBJ2-1; D may be TRBD1 (6 bases). Specimen: blood. The CDR3 protein is CSARDRGSNEQFF. As DNA, the CDR3 is TGCAGTGCTAGAGATAGGGGGAGCAATGAGCAGTTCTTC.